These 12 T cell receptor beta chains share one sample of origin, sequenced in a study of T cell responses to AZD1222 COVID-19 vaccine (dated by TCRdb to 2020 to 2023). The library was made by the immunoSEQ multiplex PCR assay. TCRdb stores this immuneACCESS table with in-frame sequences only. Part of the clones is absent; in the studies checked, under half of the shortfall reflects unresolved V genes, and no reason is known for the rest. This sample is represented by about 83,000 clones; 86% of them were singletons. The ten biggest clones cover 8.7% of the sample. This specimen's time point label, interpreted: baseline before first vaccination. Sequences were derived from peripheral blood, sampled on day 0 of AZD1222 vaccination. These receptor sequences come from an adult in good health.

V is TRBV18 and J is TRBJ2-5, with 10 bases identical to TRBD2. CDR1 is KGHSH and CDR2 is LQKENI in the germline V gene. The CDR3 is made up of 15 amino acids. The V and J ends lost 3 bases and 5 bases, in that order; junction bases with no gene match: 6. CDR3 loop: CASSPSGGAWETQYF. The DNA of the CDR3 is TGTGCCAGCTCACCCAGCGGGGGGGCTTGGGAGACCCAGTACTTC.

The chain recombines TRBV4-1 with TRBJ2-1; D tentatively reads TRBD1 or TRBD2 (5 bases each). Germline V lookup: CDR1 MGHRA, CDR2 YSYEKL. The ends were cut back, 6 bases at V and 7 bases at J, with 13 bases in the middle. The CDR3 contains 13 residues. The CDR3 spells CASSPGAPNEQFF. Written as DNA, the CDR3 is TGCGCCAGCAGTCCCGGGGCTCCTAATGAGCAGTTCTTC.

This clone occurred a few times. The chain uses TRBV3-1 (or the pseudogene TRBV3-2) and TRBJ2-1, with D possibly TRBD1 on 6 matching bases. The germline V gene has CDR1 LGHDT and CDR2 YNNKEL (reference sequence). Trimming took off 3 bases at V and 0 bases at J, with 9 bases between the two ends. This CDR3 is built from 15 residues. In nucleotides, the CDR3 is TGTGCCAGCAGCCAGGACAGCAGCTCCTACAATGAGCAGTTCTTC. It translates to CASSQDSSSYNEQFF.

The chain combines TRBV13 with TRBJ2-7; a weak D match, TRBD2 (6 bases). CDR1 and CDR2 from the germline V gene are PRHDT and FYEKMQ (reference sequence). Deletions cut 6 bases from V and 5 bases from J, with 11 bases between. This CDR3 contains 12 residues. CDR3 nucleotides: TGTGCCAGCAGTCGGGGACTCAACGAGCAGTACTTC. Its translation: CASSRGLNEQYF.

The J gene is TRBJ2-5, the V gene TRBV7-8; the D gene is possibly TRBD1 (6 bases). Trimming shortened V by 6 bases and J by 1 base, and 9 bases separated the two germline ends. The V gene's germline CDR1 is SGHVS and CDR2 FQNEAQ. The CDR3 covers 13 residues. Here the CDR3 reads CASRRGTQETQYF. The CDR3 region has the DNA TGTGCCAGCAGAAGGGGGACCCAAGAGACCCAGTACTTC.

The V and J genes are TRBV6-5 and TRBJ2-7, with D perhaps matching TRBD1 (6 bases). The V gene lost 6 bases and the J gene lost 2 bases, with 17 bases spanning the gap. CDR1 is MNHEY and CDR2 is SVGAGI in the germline V gene. This CDR3 contains 15 residues. CDR3 loop: CASSAYSTGTYEQYF. CDR3 DNA sequence: TGTGCCAGCAGCGCGTACTCGACAGGAACCTACGAGCAGTACTTC.

This chain joins TRBV28 and TRBJ1-2; no definite D call. In germline, CDR1 is MDHEN, CDR2 SYDVKM. The CDR3 is 13 amino acids. Trimming took 3 bases from V and 3 from J, leaving 8 bases between them. The CDR3 nucleotides are TGTGCCAGCAGTTTCCCACCGGACTATGGCTACACCTTC. Protein product: CASSFPPDYGYTF.

The chain couples TRBV5-5 to TRBJ2-7; D is undetermined. Trimming shortened V by 0 bases and J by 1 base, and 20 bases separated the two germline ends. Germline assignment: CDR1 SGHKS and CDR2 YYEKEE (reference sequence). The CDR3 consists of 18 residues. The CDR3 loop is CASSLGVGSAWPSYEQYF. CDR3 in DNA: TGTGCCAGCAGCTTGGGGGTAGGGTCAGCTTGGCCGTCCTACGAGCAGTACTTC.

This clone was seen just once. The chain links TRBV6-5 to TRBJ2-1, with D uncertain. From germline, CDR1 is MNHEY and CDR2 SVGAGI. The CDR3 contains 15 residues. V dropped 5 bases and J dropped 4 bases, with 15 bases sitting between them. DNA of the CDR3: TGTGCCAGCAGTATCACCACGGACCCGTACAATGAGCAGTTCTTC. This codes for CASSITTDPYNEQFF.

This clone was found a few times. The genes are TRBV5-3 and TRBJ1-5; D ambiguous. TRBV5-3 carries the ORF label, with uncertain function. This CDR3 region has 17 residues. Trimming removed 1 base at V and 2 bases at J, with 16 bases between. CDR3 residues: CARSLPLVRCGNQPQHF. CDR3 coding DNA: TGTGCCAGAAGCTTGCCCTTAGTCCGGTGTGGCAATCAGCCCCAGCATTTT.

This chain links TRBV6-6 with TRBJ1-5; perhaps TRBD1 as D (5 bases). The CDR3 runs 18 residues. Germline assignment: CDR1 MNHNY and CDR2 SVGAGI (reference sequence). Deletions cut 5 bases from V and 0 bases from J, with 20 bases between. The CDR3 region is CASSPPRQPSYSNQPQHF. In DNA, the CDR3 is TGTGCCAGCAGTCCCCCCCGACAGCCCTCCTATAGCAATCAGCCCCAGCATTTT.

The chain is built from TRBV25-1 and TRBJ2-7; D uncertain. Germline V gene sequence: CDR1 MGHDK, CDR2 SYGVNS. The CDR3 extends over 12 amino acids. V was cut by 3 bases and J by 4 bases, with 7 bases left in between. This CDR3 reads CASSENGYEQYF. The CDR3 coding sequence is TGTGCCAGCAGTGAGAACGGGTACGAGCAGTACTTC.